The 3 T cell receptor beta chains in this list originate from one sample, sequenced in a study of T cells in Graves' hyperthyroidism and ophthalmopathy. Amplification of TCR beta CDR3 regions was performed using RNA transcripts as template. An initial round of RT-PCR targeting the TCR CDR3 relied on the HTBI primer set. MiXCR, run by TCRdb on the multiplex PCR reads, gives a single entry per CDR3 protein. The table records 300,000 to 450,000 distinct CDR3 sequences, approximately 13% of them present only once. Sequenced input: blood. The source is a man under 40 with Graves' hyperthyroidism that later progressed to Graves' ophthalmopathy.

This clonotype has a handful of counts. This chain uses TRBV5-5 with TRBJ2-2; TRBD2 matches at 8 bases. The CDR3 contains 16 residues. Trimming at V came to 4 bases and at J to 3 bases, leaving 8 bases not matched to a gene. The germline gives CDR1 SGHKS, CDR2 YYEKEE (reference sequence). This CDR3 is CASSGGTSPDTGELFF. In DNA form, the CDR3 reads TGTGCCAGCAGCGGTGGGACTAGTCCGGACACCGGGGAGCTGTTTTTT.

V and J are TRBV18 and TRBJ1-5; D is unclear. V was cut by 6 bases and J by 5 bases, with 17 bases left in between. The CDR3 is made up of 15 amino acids. Per germline, CDR1 KGHSH and CDR2 LQKENI. The CDR3 DNA sequence: TGTGCCAGCTCCCAAAGGGTCGCCAGGCATCAGCCCCAGCATTTT. It yields the protein CASSQRVARHQPQHF.

The genes are TRBV2 and TRBJ2-7, with TRBD2 identical over 13 bases. Trimming removed 7 bases from V and 3 bases from J; junction bases left unmatched: 3. Germline loops: CDR1 SNHLY, CDR2 FYNNEI. This CDR3 has 14 amino acids. The DNA for the CDR3 is TGTGCCAGCATTAGACTAGCGGGGGGCTACGAGCAGTACTTC. This gives the protein CASIRLAGGYEQYF.